This T cell receptor beta chain was profiled in a study of cytomegalovirus exposure and HLA in healthy donors. In germline, CDR1 is SQVTM, CDR2 ANQGSEA. V lost 0 bases and J lost 0; bases outside the gene matches: 3. The CDR3 is 16 residues long. Sampled while nominally healthy, donors likely had unrecorded immune exposures. Use of 60 Vbeta and 13 Jbeta primers characterized the PCR. The repertoire was sequenced with immunoSEQ multiplex PCR; TCRdb's copy has only in-frame clones and lacks some. Its table records 150,000 or so clones. The TCR comes from a woman in her thirties or forties in good health and CMV-seropositive. V usage is TRBV29-1 and J usage is TRBJ2-1, with 9 bases aligning to TRBD2. The sample comprised PBMCs. This chain's CDR3 is CSVEEGSGSSYNEQFF. The CDR3 DNA reads TGCAGCGTTGAAGAGGGTAGCGGGAGCTCCTACAATGAGCAGTTCTTC.